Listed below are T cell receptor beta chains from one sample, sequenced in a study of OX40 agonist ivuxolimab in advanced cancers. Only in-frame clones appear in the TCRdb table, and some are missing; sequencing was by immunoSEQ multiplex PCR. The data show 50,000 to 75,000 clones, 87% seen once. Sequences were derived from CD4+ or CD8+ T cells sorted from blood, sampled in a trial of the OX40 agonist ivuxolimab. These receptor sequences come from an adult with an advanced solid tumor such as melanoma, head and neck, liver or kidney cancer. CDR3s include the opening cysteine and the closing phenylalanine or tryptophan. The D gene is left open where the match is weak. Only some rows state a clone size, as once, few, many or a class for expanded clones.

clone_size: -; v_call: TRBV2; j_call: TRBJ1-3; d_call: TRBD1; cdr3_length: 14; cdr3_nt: TGTGCCAGCAGACTCGACAGGGGTGGAAACACCATATATTTT; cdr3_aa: CASRLDRGGNTIYF
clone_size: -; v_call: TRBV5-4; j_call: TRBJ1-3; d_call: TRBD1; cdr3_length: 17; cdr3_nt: TGCGCCAGCAGCCAAGGCCCAGGGGGTAGCTCTGGAAACACCATATATTTT; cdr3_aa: CASSQGPGGSSGNTIYF
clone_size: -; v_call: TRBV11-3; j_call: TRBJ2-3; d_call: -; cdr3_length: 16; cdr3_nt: TGTGCCAGCAGCTTAGACAGTCCCCATAGCACAGATACGCAGTATTTT; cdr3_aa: CASSLDSPHSTDTQYF
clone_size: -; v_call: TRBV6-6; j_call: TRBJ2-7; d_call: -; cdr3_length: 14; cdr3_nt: TGTGCCAGCAGTTACTCGGGAGACTCCTACGAGCAGTACTTC; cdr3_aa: CASSYSGDSYEQYF
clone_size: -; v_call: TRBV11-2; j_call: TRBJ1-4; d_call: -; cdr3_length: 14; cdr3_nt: TGTGCCAGCAGCCCCGGACGAGGAGGTGAAAAACTGTTTTTT; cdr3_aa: CASSPGRGGEKLFF
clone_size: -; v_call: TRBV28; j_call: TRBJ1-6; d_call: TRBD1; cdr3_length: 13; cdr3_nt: TGTGCGTCACAGGGGGCCGCGGGTTCACCCCTCCACTTT; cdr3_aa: CASQGAAGSPLHF
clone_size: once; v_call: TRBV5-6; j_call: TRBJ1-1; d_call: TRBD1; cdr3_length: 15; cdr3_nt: TGTGCCAGCAGTACTCGGACAGGCCTGGGCACTGAAGCTTTCTTT; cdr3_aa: CASSTRTGLGTEAFF
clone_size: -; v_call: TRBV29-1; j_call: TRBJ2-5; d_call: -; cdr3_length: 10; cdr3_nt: TGCAGCGTTGAAGACGAGACCCAGTACTTC; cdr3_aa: CSVEDETQYF
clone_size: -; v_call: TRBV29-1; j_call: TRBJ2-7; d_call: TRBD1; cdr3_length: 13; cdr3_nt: TGCAGCACCAGACAGGGGGCGGCCTACGAGCAGTACTTC; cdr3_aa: CSTRQGAAYEQYF
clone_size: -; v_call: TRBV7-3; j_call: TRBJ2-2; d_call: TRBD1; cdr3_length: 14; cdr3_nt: TGTGCCTCCACAGGGGATGCAAACACCGGGGAGCTGTTTTTT; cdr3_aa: CASTGDANTGELFF
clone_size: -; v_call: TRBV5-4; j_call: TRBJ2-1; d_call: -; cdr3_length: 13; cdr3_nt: TGTGCCAGCAGCTTGGCGACTACCAATGAGCAGTTCTTC; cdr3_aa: CASSLATTNEQFF
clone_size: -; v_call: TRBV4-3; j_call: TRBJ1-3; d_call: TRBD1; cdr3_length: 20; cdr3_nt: TGCGCCAGCAGCCAAGGTTTAGGGTCTTGGGGGACAGGGGGCCGGCACACCATATATTTT; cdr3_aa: CASSQGLGSWGTGGRHTIYF
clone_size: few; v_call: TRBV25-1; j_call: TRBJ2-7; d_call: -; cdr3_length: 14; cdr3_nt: TGTGCCAGCAGTGAATATATTCGTCCCTACGAGCAGTACTTC; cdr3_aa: CASSEYIRPYEQYF
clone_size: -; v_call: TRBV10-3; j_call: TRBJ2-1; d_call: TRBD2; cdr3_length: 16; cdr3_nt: TGTGCCATCAGTGAAAGCTGGGGACTAGATGACAATGAGCAGTTCTTC; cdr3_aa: CAISESWGLDDNEQFF
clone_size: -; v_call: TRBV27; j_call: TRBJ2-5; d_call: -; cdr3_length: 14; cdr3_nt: TGTGCCAGCCAAAGAACAGGCCGGGGAGAGACCCAGTACTTC; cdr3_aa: CASQRTGRGETQYF
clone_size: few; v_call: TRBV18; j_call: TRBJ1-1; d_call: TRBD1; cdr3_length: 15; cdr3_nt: TGTGCCAGCTCGGAGGATGACAGGGGTGAGACTGAAGCTTTCTTT; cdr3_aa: CASSEDDRGETEAFF
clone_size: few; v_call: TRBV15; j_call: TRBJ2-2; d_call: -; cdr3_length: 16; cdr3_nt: TGTGCCACCAGCAGATCCCGGACAGTGAACACCGGGGAGCTGTTTTTT; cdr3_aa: CATSRSRTVNTGELFF
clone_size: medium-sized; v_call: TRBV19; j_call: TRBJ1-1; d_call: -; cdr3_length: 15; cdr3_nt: TGTGCCAGTAGTCCTGTTGGGATGGGGAACACTGAAGCTTTCTTT; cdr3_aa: CASSPVGMGNTEAFF
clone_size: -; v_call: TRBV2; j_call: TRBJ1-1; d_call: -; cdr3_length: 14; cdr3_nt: TGTGCCAGCAGTGCTCGGGGGACGGCCTCTGAAGCTTTCTTT; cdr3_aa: CASSARGTASEAFF
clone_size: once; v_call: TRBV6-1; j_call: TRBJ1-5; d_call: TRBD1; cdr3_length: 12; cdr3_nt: TGTGCCAGCACCTTATCAGGGGGGCCCCAGCATTTT; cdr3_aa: CASTLSGGPQHF
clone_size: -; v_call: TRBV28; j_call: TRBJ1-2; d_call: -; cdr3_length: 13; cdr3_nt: TGTGCCAGCAGTTTAGGACGGAACTATGGCTACACCTTC; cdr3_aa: CASSLGRNYGYTF
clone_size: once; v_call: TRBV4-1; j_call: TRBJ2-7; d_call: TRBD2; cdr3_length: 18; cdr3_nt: TGCGCCAGCAGCCAAGAGGGCCAGCGGGGGGCGACGGCCTACGAGCAGTACTTC; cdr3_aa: CASSQEGQRGATAYEQYF
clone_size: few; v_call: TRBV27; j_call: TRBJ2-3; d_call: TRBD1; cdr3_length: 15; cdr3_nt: TGTGCCAGCAGTTTACTGGACAGGGGGCGGGGTACGCAGTATTTT; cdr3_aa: CASSLLDRGRGTQYF
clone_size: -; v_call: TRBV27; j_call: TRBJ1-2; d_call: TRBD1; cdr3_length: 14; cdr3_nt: TGTGCCAGCAGTTCGCCGGGACAGGGGCTCAGCTACACCTTC; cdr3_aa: CASSSPGQGLSYTF
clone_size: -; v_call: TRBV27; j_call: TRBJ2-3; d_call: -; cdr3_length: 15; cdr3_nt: TGTGCCAGCAGTTTAAGGAGCATCGGCACAGATACGCAGTATTTT; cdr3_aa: CASSLRSIGTDTQYF